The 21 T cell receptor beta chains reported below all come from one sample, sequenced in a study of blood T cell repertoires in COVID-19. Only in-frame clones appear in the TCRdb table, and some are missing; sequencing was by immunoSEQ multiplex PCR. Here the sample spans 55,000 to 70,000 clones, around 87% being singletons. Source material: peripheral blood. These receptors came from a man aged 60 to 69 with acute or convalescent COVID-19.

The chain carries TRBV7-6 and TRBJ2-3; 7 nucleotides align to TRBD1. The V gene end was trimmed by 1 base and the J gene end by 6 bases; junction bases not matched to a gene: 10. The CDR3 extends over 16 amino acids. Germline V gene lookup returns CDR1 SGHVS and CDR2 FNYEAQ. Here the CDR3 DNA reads TGTGCCAGCAGCTTAGAGGGACAGAGAAAGGGGGATACGCAGTATTTT. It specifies CASSLEGQRKGDTQYF.

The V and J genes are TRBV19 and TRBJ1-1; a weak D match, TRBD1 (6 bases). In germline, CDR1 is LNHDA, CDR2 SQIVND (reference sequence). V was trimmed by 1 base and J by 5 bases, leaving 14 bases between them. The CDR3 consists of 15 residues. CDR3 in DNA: TGTGCCAGTAGTATAGGAGGGGGGGGGAAAACTGAAGCTTTCTTT. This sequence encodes CASSIGGGGKTEAFF.

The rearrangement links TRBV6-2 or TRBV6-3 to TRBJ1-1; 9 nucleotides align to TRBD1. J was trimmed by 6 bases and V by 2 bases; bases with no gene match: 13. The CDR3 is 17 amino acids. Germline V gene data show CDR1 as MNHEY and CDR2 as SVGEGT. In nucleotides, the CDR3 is TGTGCCAGCAGTTACCGGGACAGGGTGGATTTTCGGGCTGAAGCTTTCTTT. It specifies CASSYRDRVDFRAEAFF.

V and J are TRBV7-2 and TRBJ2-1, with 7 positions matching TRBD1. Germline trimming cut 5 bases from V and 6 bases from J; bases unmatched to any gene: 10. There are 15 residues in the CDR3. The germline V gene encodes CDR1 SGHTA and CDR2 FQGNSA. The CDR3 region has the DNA TGTGCCAGCAGCCCGAGACTGGCAGGGGGCAATGAGCAGTTCTTC. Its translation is CASSPRLAGGNEQFF.

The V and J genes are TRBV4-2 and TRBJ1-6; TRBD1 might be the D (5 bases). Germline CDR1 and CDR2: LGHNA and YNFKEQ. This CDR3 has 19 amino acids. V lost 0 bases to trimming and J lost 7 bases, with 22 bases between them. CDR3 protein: CASSQERFQAGKKNSPLHF. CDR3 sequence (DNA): TGTGCCAGCAGCCAAGAACGGTTTCAGGCAGGGAAGAAAAATTCACCCCTCCACTTT.

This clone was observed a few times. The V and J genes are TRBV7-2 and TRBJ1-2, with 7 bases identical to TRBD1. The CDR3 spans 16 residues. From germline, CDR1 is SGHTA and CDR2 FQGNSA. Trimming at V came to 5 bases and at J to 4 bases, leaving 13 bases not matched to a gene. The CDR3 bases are TGTGCCAGCAGCGCATTTGCCAGGGGGGAGAGCTATGGCTACACCTTC. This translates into CASSAFARGESYGYTF. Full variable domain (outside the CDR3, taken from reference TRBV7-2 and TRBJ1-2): GAGVSQSPSNKVTEKGKDVELRCDPISGHTALYWYRQSLGQGLEFLIYFQGNSAPDKSGLPSDRFSAERTGGSVSTLTIQRTQQEDSAVYLCASSAFARGESYGYTFGSGTRLTVV.

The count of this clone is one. The CDR3 sequence is CASSYSGGALGYTF. The CDR3 bases are TGTGCCAGCAGTTACTCAGGGGGGGCGCTTGGCTACACCTTC. V gene TRBV6-5 combines with J gene TRBJ1-2; D is perhaps TRBD1 (6 bases). V was pared by 0 bases and J by 7 bases, with 12 bases between. CDR3 length: 14 residues. Germline CDR1 reads MNHEY; CDR2 reads SVGAGI.

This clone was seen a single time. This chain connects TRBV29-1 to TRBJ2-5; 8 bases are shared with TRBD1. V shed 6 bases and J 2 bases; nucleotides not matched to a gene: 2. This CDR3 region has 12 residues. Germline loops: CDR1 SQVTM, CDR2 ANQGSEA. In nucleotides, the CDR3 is TGCAGCGTCGGACAGGGTCAAGAGACCCAGTACTTC. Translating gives CSVGQGQETQYF.

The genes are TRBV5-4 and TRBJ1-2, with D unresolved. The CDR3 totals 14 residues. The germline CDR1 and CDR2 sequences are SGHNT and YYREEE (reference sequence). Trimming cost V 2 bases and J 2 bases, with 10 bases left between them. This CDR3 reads CASSFWRLNYGYTF. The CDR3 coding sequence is TGTGCCAGCAGCTTTTGGCGACTGAACTATGGCTACACCTTC.

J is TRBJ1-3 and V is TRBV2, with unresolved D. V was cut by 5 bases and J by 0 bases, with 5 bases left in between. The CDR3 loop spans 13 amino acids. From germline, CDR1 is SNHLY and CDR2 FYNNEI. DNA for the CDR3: TGTGCCAGCAGTCGGGACTCTGGAAACACCATATATTTT. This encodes CASSRDSGNTIYF.

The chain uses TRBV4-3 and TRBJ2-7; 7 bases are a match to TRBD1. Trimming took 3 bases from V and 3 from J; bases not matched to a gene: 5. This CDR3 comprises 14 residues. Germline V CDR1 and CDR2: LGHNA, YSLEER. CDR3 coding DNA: TGCGCCAGCAGCCAGGGGGACAGCTACTACGAGCAGTACTTC. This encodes CASSQGDSYYEQYF.

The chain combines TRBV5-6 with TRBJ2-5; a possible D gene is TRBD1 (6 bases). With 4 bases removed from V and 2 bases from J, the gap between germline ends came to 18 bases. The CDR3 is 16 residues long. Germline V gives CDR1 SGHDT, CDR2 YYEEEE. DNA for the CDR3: TGTGCCAGCAGCCGAGATGGCAGGGGCCTTCAAGAGACCCAGTACTTC. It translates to CASSRDGRGLQETQYF.

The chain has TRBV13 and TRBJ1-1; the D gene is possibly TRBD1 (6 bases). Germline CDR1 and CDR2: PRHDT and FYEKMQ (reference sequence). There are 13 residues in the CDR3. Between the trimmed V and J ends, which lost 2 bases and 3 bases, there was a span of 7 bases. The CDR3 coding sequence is TGTGCCAGCAGCTTAACAGGGTACACTGAAGCTTTCTTT. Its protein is CASSLTGYTEAFF.

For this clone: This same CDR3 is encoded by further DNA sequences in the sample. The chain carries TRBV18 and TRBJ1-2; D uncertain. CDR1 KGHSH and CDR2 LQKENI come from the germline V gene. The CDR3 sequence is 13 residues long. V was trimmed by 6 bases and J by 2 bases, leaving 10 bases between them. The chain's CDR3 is CASSPDKNYGYTF. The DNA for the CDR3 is TGTGCCAGCTCCCCTGACAAGAACTATGGCTACACCTTC.

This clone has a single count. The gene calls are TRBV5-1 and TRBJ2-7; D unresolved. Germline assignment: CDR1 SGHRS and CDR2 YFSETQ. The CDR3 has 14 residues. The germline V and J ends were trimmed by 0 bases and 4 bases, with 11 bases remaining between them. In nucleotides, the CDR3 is TGCGCCAGCAGCTTGGGACTTGAAGAGTACGAGCAGTACTTC. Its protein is CASSLGLEEYEQYF.

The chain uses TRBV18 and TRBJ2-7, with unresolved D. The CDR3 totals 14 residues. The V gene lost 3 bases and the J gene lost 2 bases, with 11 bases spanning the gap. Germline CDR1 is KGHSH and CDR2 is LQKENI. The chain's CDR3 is CASSPTYDAYEQYF. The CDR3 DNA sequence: TGTGCCAGCTCACCTACCTACGATGCCTACGAGCAGTACTTC.

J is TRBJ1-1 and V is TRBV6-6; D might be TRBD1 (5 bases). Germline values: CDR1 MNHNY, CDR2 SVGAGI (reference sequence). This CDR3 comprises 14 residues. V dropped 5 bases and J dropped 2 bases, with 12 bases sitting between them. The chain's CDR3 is CASSRTGTNTEAFF. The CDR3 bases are TGTGCCAGCAGTCGGACGGGGACTAACACTGAAGCTTTCTTT.

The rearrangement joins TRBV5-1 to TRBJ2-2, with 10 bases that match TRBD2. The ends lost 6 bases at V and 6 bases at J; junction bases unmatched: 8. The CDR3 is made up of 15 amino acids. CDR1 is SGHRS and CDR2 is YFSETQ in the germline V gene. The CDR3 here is CASTTGAGGPGELFF. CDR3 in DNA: TGCGCCAGCACCACGGGAGCGGGGGGGCCCGGGGAGCTGTTTTTT.

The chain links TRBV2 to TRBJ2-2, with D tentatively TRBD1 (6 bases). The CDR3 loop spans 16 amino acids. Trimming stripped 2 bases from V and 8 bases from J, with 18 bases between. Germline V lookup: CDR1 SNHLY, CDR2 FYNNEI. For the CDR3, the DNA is TGTGCCAGCAGTGAATTCGGCAGGGGTAAAGATGGGGAGCTGTTTTTT. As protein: CASSEFGRGKDGELFF.

CDR3 nucleotides: TGTGCCAGCAGTTCAACGGAGACTAACTATGGCTACACCTTC. Residues: CASSSTETNYGYTF. The V call is TRBV28, the J call TRBJ1-2; D remains unclear. Trimming removed 4 bases from V and 0 bases from J, with 9 bases in between. The germline gives CDR1 MDHEN, CDR2 SYDVKM. This CDR3 has 14 amino acids.

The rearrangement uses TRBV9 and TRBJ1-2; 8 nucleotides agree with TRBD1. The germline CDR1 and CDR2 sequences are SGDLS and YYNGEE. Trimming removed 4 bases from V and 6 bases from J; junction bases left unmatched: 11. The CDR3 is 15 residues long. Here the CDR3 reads CASSPRGQGGNGYTF. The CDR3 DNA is TGTGCCAGCAGCCCGCGCGGACAGGGTGGAAATGGCTACACCTTC.